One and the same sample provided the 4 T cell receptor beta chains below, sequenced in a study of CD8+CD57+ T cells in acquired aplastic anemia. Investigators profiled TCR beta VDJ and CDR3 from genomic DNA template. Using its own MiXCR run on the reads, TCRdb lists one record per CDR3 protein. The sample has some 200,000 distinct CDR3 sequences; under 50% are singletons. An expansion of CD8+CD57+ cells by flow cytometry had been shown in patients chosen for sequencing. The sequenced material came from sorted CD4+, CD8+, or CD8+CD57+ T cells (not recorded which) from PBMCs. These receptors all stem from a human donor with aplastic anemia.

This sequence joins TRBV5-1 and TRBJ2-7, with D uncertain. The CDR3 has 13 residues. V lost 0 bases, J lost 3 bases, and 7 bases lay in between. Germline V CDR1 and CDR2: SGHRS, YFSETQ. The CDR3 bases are TGCGCCAGCAGCTTGGGTACAGTCTACGAGCAGTACTTC. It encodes CASSLGTVYEQYF.

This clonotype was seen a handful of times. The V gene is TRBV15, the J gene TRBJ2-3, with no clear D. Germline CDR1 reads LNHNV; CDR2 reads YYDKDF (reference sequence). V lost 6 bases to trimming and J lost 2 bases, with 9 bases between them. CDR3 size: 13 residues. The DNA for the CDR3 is TGTGCCACCAGACCGGGTAACACAGATACGCAGTATTTT. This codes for CATRPGNTDTQYF.

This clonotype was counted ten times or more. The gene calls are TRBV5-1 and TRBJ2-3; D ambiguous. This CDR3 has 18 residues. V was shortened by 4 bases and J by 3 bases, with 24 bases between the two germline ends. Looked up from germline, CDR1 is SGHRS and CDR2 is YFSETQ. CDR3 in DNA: TGCGCCAGCAGCCTCTCCCCAGTCCGGGCCCTCCGAACAGATACGCAGTATTTT. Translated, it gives CASSLSPVRALRTDTQYF.

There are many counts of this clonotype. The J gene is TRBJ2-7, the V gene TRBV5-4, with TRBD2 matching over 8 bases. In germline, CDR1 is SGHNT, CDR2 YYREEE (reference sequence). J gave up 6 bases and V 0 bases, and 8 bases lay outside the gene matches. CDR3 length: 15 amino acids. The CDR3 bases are TGTGCCAGCAGCTTGGCCGGGGGGGGGGTCTCCGAGCAGTACTTC. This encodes CASSLAGGGVSEQYF.